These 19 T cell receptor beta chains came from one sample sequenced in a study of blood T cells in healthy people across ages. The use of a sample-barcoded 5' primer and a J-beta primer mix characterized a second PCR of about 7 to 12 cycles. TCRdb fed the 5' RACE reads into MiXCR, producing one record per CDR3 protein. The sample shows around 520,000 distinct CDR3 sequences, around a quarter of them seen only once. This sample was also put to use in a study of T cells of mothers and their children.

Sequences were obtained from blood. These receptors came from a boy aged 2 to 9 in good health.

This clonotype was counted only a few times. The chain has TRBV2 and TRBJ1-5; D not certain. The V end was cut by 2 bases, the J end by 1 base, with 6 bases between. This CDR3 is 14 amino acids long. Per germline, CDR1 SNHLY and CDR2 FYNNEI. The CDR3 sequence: CASSESVSNQPQHF. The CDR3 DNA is TGTGCCAGCAGTGAATCTGTGAGCAATCAGCCCCAGCATTTT.

The CDR3, as DNA: TGTGCCAGCAGAAAAGGAGAGACAGCAAAGAACACTGAAGCTTTCTTT. It yields the protein CASRKGETAKNTEAFF. The chain couples TRBV6-2 or TRBV6-3 to TRBJ1-1; possibly TRBD1 for D (5 bases). Trimming took off 6 bases at V and 1 base at J, with 18 bases between the two ends. Germline CDR1 and CDR2: MNHEY and SVGEGT. CDR3 length equals 16 residues.

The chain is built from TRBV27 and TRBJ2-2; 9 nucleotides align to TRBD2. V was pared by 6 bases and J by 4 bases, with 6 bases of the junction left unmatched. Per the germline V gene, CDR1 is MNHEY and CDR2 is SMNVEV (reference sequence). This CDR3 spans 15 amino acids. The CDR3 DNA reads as TGTGCCAGCAGGAGCGGGGGGTCGGGCACCGGGGAGCTGTTTTTT. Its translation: CASRSGGSGTGELFF.

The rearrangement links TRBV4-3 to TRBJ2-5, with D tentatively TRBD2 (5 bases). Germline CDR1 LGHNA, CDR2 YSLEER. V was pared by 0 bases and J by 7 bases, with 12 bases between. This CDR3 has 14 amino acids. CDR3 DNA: TGCGCCAGCAGCCAAGAAGGAAGCGGTGGGACCCAGTACTTC. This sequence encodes CASSQEGSGGTQYF.

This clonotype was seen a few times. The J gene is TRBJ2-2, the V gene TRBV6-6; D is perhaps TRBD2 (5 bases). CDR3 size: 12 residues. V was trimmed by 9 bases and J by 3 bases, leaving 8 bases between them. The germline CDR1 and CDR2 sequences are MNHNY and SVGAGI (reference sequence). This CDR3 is CASQEDTGELFF. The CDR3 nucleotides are TGTGCCAGTCAGGAGGACACCGGGGAGCTGTTTTTT.

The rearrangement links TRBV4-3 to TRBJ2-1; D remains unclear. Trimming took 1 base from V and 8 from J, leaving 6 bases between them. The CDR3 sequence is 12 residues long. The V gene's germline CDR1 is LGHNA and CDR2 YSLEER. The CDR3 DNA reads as TGCGCCAGCAGCCAAGTGTCACATGAGCAGTTCTTC. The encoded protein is CASSQVSHEQFF.

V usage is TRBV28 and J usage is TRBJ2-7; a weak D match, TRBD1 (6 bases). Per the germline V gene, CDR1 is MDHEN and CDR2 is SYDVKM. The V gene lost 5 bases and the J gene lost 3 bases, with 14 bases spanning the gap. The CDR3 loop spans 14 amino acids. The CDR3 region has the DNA TGTGCCAGCAGTCCCGGGACAACCGTCTACGAGCAGTACTTC. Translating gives CASSPGTTVYEQYF.

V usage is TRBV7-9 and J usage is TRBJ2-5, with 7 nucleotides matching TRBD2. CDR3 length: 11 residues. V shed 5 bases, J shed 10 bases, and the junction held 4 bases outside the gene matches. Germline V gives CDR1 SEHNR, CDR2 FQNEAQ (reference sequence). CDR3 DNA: TGTGCCAGCAGCCGGGGGGACTTCCAGTACTTC. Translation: CASSRGDFQYF.

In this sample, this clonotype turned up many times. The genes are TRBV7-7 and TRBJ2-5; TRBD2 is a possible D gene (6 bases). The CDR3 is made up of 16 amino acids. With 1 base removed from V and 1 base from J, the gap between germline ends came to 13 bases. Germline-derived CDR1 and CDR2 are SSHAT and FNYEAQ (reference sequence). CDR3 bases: TGTGCCAGCAGCTTAGGCCGACTAGTGGGCCAAGAGACCCAGTACTTC. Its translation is CASSLGRLVGQETQYF.

The CDR3 loop reads CASSLGDSTTGTQYF. CDR3 nucleotide sequence: TGCGCCAGCAGCTTGGGGGACAGTACCACAGGGACCCAGTACTTC. The rearrangement joins TRBV5-1 to TRBJ2-5, with 7 bases fitting TRBD1. The CDR3 sequence is 15 residues long. Germline trimming cut 0 bases from V and 7 bases from J; bases unmatched to any gene: 9. CDR1 and CDR2 (germline): SGHRS, YFSETQ.

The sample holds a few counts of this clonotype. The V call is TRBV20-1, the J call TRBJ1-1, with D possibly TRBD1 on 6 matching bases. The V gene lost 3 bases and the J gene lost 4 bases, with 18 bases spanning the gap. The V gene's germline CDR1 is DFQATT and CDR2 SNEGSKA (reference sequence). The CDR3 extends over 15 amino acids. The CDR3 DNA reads TGCAGTGCTAGGGGGGGCCCAGAGGGGATCACTGAAGCTTTCTTT. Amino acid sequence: CSARGGPEGITEAFF.

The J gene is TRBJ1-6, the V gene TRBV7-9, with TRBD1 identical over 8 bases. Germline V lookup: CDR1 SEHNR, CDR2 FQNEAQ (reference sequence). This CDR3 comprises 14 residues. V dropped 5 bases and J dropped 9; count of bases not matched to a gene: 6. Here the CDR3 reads CASSQGAGVSPLHF. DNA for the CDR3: TGTGCCAGCAGCCAGGGGGCAGGTGTTTCACCCCTCCACTTT.

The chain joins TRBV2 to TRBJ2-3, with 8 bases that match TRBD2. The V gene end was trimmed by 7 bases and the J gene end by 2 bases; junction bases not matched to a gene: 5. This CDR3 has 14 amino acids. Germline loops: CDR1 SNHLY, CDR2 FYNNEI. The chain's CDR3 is CASNRAGVTDTQYF. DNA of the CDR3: TGTGCCAGCAACCGAGCGGGAGTCACAGATACGCAGTATTTT.

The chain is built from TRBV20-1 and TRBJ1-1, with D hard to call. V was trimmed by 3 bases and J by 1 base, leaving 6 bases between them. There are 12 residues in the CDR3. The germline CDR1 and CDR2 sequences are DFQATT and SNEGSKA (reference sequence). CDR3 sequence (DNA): TGCAGTGCTAGTGAAGGGAACACTGAAGCTTTCTTT. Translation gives CSASEGNTEAFF.

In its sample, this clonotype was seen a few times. The CDR3, as DNA: TGTGCCAGCAGCATGAGCGGGAGCTCCTACAATGAGCAGTTCTTC. Amino acid sequence: CASSMSGSSYNEQFF. The gene calls are TRBV7-9 and TRBJ2-1; 8 positions match TRBD2. Germline assignment: CDR1 SEHNR and CDR2 FQNEAQ (reference sequence). The junction had 3 bases not matched to a gene; V was cut back by 5 bases and J by 0 bases. There are 15 residues in the CDR3.

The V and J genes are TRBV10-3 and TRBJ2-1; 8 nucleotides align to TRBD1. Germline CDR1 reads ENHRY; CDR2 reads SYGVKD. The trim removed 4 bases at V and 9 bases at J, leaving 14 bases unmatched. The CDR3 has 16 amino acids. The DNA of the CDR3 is TGTGCCATCAGTGCGAGCACTCTTGCAGGGACAGGTGAGCAGTTCTTC. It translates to CAISASTLAGTGEQFF.

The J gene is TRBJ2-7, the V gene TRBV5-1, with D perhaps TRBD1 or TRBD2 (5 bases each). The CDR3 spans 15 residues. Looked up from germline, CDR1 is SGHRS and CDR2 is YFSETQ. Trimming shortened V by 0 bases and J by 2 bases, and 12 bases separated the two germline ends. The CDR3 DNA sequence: TGCGCCAGCAGCTTGGGTTGGGGGTTTACCTACGAGCAGTACTTC. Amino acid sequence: CASSLGWGFTYEQYF.

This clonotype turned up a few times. The CDR3 DNA reads as TGTGCCAGCAGGAACAGGGCTCGAGAAAAACTGTTTTTT. Residues: CASRNRAREKLFF. J is TRBJ1-4 and V is TRBV6-5; weak D call: TRBD1 (6 bases). This CDR3 has 13 amino acids. Trimming took off 6 bases at V and 8 bases at J, with 13 bases between the two ends. In germline, CDR1 is MNHEY, CDR2 SVGAGI.

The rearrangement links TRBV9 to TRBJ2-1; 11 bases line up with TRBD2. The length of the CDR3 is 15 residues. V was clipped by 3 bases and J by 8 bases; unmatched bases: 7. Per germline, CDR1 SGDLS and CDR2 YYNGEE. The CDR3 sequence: CASSASSGGWDEQFF. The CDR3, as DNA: TGTGCCAGCAGCGCCTCTAGCGGGGGGTGGGATGAGCAGTTCTTC.